This entry is about one TCR beta chain. Here immunoSEQ multiplex PCR was the method, and the copy in TCRdb shows in-frame clones only, minus some. The sample holds 78,000 or so clones, about nine tenths seen once. The data are from a study of technical replicates of blood from several donors. Germline CDR1 MNHEY, CDR2 SVGAGI. The length of the CDR3 is 13 residues. Trimming took off 7 bases at V and 0 bases at J, with 8 bases between the two ends. The chain uses TRBV6-5 and TRBJ2-3; D is undetermined. This TCR was recovered from a human donor in good health. The sample consisted of T cells isolated from PBMCs. The CDR3 DNA follows: TGTGCCAGCATTAGTAGAAGCACAGATACGCAGTATTTT. Protein: CASISRSTDTQYF.